The clone carrying this T cell receptor (beta chain) was observed a single time. These data come from a study of blood T cell repertoires in COVID-19. For the study at large: The study drew acute and convalescent COVID-19 samples from the United States, Italy and Spain. PBMCs, B-cell-depleted T cells, or T cells provided the cDNA or gDNA that made up the material.

Under the authors' procedure: Reference gene primers were amplified, and this amplification served to estimate nucleated cell counts. Sequencing was performed with immunoSEQ multiplex PCR; in TCRdb, only in-frame clones are kept and a portion is missing. V, J and clone size are those of that table, while D and trimming were read from the DNA. The data hold roughly 300,000 clones, with roughly 79% observed a single time. The receptor's source is a woman aged 55 to 70 with active or convalescent COVID-19. The sequencing input was peripheral blood.

The CDR3 reads CATSRDLPSGELFF. CDR3 DNA: TGTGCCACCAGCAGAGATCTGCCCAGCGGGGAGCTGTTTTTT. The chain is built from TRBV15 and TRBJ2-2, with no clear D. This CDR3 is 14 amino acids long. Trimming took off 0 bases at V and 7 bases at J, with 9 bases between the two ends. Germline V gene sequence: CDR1 LNHNV, CDR2 YYDKDF (reference sequence).